The sequence of this T cell receptor beta chain was determined in a study of breast tumors, draining lymph nodes, adjacent tissues. Study-level findings and limits: That most tumor T cells come from lymph nodes remained unproven.

Worth noting for this clonotype: Its specificity is unknown. One base away lies a much larger clone, so this may be a sequencing read error.

Breast cancer patients provided tissue from their axillary draining lymph nodes. Each CDR3 protein gets one entry after TCRdb re-called the multiplex PCR reads with MiXCR. The sample includes 170,000 or so distinct CDR3 sequences, approximately 33% of them seen just once. The CDR3 has 15 amino acids. Trimming pared 1 base from V and 9 bases from J, leaving 16 bases between. The germline gives CDR1 DFQATT, CDR2 SNEGSKA (reference sequence). The source material was axillary lymph node tissue. The chain links TRBV20-1 to TRBJ1-6; unclear D gene. This clonotype originated in a female donor with breast cancer. Some clones in this sample may be carry-over from other donors' samples. CDR3: CSARAPVVSASPLHF. The CDR3 DNA is TGCAGTGCTAGAGCCCCTGTGGTGTCGGCTTCACCCCTCCACTTT.